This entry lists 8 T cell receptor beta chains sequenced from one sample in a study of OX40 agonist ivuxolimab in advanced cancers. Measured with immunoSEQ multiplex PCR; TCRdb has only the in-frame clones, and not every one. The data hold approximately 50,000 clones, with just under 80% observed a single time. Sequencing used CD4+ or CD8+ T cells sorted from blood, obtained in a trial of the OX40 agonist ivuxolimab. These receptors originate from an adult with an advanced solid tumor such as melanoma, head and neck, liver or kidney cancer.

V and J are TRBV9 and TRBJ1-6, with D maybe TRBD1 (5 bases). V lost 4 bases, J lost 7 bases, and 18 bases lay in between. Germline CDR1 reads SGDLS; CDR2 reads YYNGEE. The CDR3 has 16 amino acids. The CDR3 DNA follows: TGTGCCAGCAGCCCGCTTTCGACAGTGGCCAATTCACCCCTCCACTTT. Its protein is CASSPLSTVANSPLHF.

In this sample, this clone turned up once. The CDR3 nucleotides read TGTGCCAGCAGCTTAAGGGACAGGGTCCGGGATGGCTACACCTTC. It translates to CASSLRDRVRDGYTF. The V gene is TRBV7-8, the J gene TRBJ1-2; 9 nucleotides align to TRBD1. Trimming at V came to 2 bases and at J to 6 bases, leaving 7 bases not matched to a gene. The V gene's germline CDR1 is SGHVS and CDR2 FQNEAQ. This CDR3 is 15 amino acids long.

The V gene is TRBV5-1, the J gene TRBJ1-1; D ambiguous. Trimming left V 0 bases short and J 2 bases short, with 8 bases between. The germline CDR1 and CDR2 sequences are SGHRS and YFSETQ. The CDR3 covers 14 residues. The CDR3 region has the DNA TGCGCCAGCAGCTTGGGGCGGCGAAACACTGAAGCTTTCTTT. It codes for CASSLGRRNTEAFF.

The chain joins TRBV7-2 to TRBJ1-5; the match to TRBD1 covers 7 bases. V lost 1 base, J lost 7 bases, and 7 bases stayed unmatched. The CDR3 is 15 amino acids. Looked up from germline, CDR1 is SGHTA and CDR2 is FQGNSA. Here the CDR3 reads CASSLVRGQGQPQHF. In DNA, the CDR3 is TGTGCCAGCAGCTTAGTTAGGGGGCAGGGGCAGCCCCAGCATTTT.

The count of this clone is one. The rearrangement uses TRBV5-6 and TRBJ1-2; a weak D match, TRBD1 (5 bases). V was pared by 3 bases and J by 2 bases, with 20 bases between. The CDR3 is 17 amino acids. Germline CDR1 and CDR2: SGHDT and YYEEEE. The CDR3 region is CASSSDRFLWGNYGYTF. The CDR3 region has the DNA TGTGCCAGCAGCTCCGACAGATTCTTATGGGGGAACTATGGCTACACCTTC.

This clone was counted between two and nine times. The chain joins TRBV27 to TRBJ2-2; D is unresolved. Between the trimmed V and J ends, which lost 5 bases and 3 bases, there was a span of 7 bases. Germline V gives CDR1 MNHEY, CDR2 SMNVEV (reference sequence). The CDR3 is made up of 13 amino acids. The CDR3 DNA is TGTGCCAGCAGTAGGAGAGACACCGGGGAGCTGTTTTTT. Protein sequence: CASSRRDTGELFF.

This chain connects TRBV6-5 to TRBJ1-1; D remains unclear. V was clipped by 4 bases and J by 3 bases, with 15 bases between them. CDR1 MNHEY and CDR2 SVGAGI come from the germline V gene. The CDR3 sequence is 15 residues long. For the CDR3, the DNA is TGTGCCAGCAGTTTTTTTGGTTCGAGACACACTGAAGCTTTCTTT. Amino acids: CASSFFGSRHTEAFF.

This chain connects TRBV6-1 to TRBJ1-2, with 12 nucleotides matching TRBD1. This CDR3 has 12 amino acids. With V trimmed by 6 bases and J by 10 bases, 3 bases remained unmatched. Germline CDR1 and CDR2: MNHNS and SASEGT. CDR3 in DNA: TGTGCCAGCAGGGGACAGGGGGCAACCTACACCTTC. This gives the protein CASRGQGATYTF.